Reported below is one T cell receptor (beta chain). This entry belongs to a study of blood T cell repertoires in COVID-19. The data were produced by immunoSEQ multiplex PCR, yet TCRdb's version contains in-frame clones alone and is incomplete. Among 51,000 or so clones listed, about 81% were seen once. The CDR3 has 14 residues. Unmatched junction bases numbered 3, after V lost 3 bases and J lost 4 bases. CDR1 and CDR2 from the germline V gene are LNHDA and SQIVND (reference sequence). Specimen: peripheral blood. The rearrangement links TRBV19 to TRBJ1-2, with 9 positions matching TRBD1. The TCR was taken from a woman older than 75 with COVID-19, enrolled during active disease. The CDR3 DNA sequence: TGTGCCAGTAGTATTGGGGACAGGGTCTATGGCTACACCTTC. As protein: CASSIGDRVYGYTF.